One and the same sample provided the 27 T cell receptor beta chains below, sequenced in a study of blood T cell repertoires in COVID-19 (dated by TCRdb to about 2020). Library preparation was by the immunoSEQ multiplex PCR assay. TCRdb holds this immuneACCESS table with in-frame rearrangements only. Some clones are missing; in checked studies, unresolved V genes explain under half, and the rest has no known cause. The table for this sample lists about 270,000 clones; around 89% of them were counted only once. Over 2% of the sample comes from the top ten. The sample comprised PBMCs or T cells enriched from blood (not recorded which). These receptors were taken from a woman aged 18-35 years who had recovered from COVID-19.

This clone was counted only a few times. The chain links TRBV4-1 to TRBJ2-3; 7 bases align to TRBD2. Germline-derived CDR1 and CDR2 are MGHRA and YSYEKL. The trim removed 1 base at V and 1 base at J, leaving 5 bases unmatched. This CDR3 has 16 residues. CDR3 in amino acids: CASSQADRGGTDTQYF. In nucleotides, the CDR3 is TGCGCCAGCAGCCAAGCAGACCGGGGGGGCACAGATACGCAGTATTTT.

J is TRBJ1-1 and V is TRBV11-1, with D perhaps TRBD1 (5 bases). Between the trimmed V and J ends, which lost 4 bases and 7 bases, there was a span of 13 bases. CDR1 and CDR2 (germline): SGHAT, FQDESV (reference sequence). The CDR3 is made up of 13 amino acids. The CDR3, as DNA: TGTGCCAGCAGCTCAGCGGGGCATATTGAAGCTTTCTTT. Residues: CASSSAGHIEAFF.

The rearrangement links TRBV11-3 to TRBJ2-7; 8 bases map to TRBD1. This CDR3 spans 13 amino acids. V lost 5 bases to trimming and J lost 1 base; unmatched junction nucleotides: 1. The germline gives CDR1 SGHNT, CDR2 YENEEA. CDR3 bases: TGTGCCAGCAGCCGACAGGGGTCCTACGAGCAGTACTTC. Its translation: CASSRQGSYEQYF.

V usage is TRBV6-5 and J usage is TRBJ1-4; D is perhaps TRBD1 (5 bases). Germline V CDR1 and CDR2: MNHEY, SVGAGI. This CDR3 has 12 amino acids. The V end lost 8 bases, the J end lost 5 bases, and 9 bases lay between the germline ends. As DNA, the CDR3 is TGTGCCAGCGACAGAGCAAATGAAAAACTGTTTTTT. Protein: CASDRANEKLFF.

The CDR3 sequence is CAISVEGQTYEQYF. The CDR3 coding sequence is TGTGCCATCAGTGTGGAGGGCCAAACCTACGAGCAGTACTTC. The chain has TRBV10-3 and TRBJ2-7, with a weak D call TRBD2 (6 bases). The CDR3 is 14 residues long. Germline V gene lookup returns CDR1 ENHRY and CDR2 SYGVKD. Trimming pared 4 bases from V and 2 bases from J, leaving 12 bases between.

The chain is built from TRBV20-1 and TRBJ1-2, with TRBD1 matching 7 bases. Germline V lookup: CDR1 DFQATT, CDR2 SNEGSKA (reference sequence). V trimming: 3 bases; J trimming: 6 bases; junction bases outside the gene matches: 1. The CDR3 sequence is 11 residues long. In DNA form, the CDR3 reads TGCAGTGCTAGGACAGGGAATGGCTACACCTTC. Its protein product is CSARTGNGYTF.

This rearrangement joins TRBV3-1 (or the pseudogene TRBV3-2) to TRBJ2-7, with D unclear. This CDR3 is built from 12 residues. CDR1 and CDR2 (germline): LGHDT, YNNKEL (reference sequence). V was shortened by 1 base and J by 6 bases, with 7 bases between the two germline ends. The DNA of the CDR3 is TGTGCCAGCAGCCAAGTAGCATCCGAGCAGTACTTC. Translation: CASSQVASEQYF.

As for this clone: Mismatch with germline at one junction end may stem from a read error. The V call is TRBV2, the J call TRBJ2-5, with TRBD2 identical over 12 bases. The CDR3 is made up of 12 amino acids. Germline V gene lookup returns CDR1 SNHLY and CDR2 FYNNEI. CDR3: CASSGTSGAHHF. The DNA for the CDR3 is TGTGCCAGCAGTGGGACTAGCGGGGCCCACCACTTC.

This chain links TRBV19 with TRBJ1-3; 9 bases fit TRBD1. Looked up from germline, CDR1 is LNHDA and CDR2 is SQIVND (reference sequence). The CDR3 is 18 residues long. With 6 bases clipped from V and 2 bases from J, the junction kept 14 bases outside the gene matches. CDR3 in amino acids: CASSLGTGTPSAGNTIYF. The CDR3 coding sequence is TGTGCCAGTAGCCTTGGGACAGGGACCCCCTCCGCTGGAAACACCATATATTTT.

The chain joins TRBV19 to TRBJ1-4, with TRBD1 matching 8 bases. This CDR3 contains 17 residues. Per the germline V gene, CDR1 is LNHDA and CDR2 is SQIVND (reference sequence). V shed 5 bases and J 1 base; nucleotides not matched to a gene: 9. The CDR3 nucleotides read TGTGCCAGTAGTTCCTCCACGACAGGGGTAACTAATGAAAAACTGTTTTTT. The encoded protein is CASSSSTTGVTNEKLFF.

The chain joins TRBV5-6 to TRBJ1-2; no reliable D call. The germline V gene has CDR1 SGHDT and CDR2 YYEEEE. This CDR3 has 14 amino acids. V was clipped by 2 bases and J by 0 bases, with 8 bases between them. The CDR3 is CASSLDTANYGYTF. In DNA, the CDR3 is TGTGCCAGCAGCTTAGACACCGCTAACTATGGCTACACCTTC. Combining the CDR3 with reference TRBV5-6 and TRBJ1-2 gives the whole variable domain DAGVTQSPTHLIKTRGQQVTLRCSPKSGHDTVSWYQQALGQGPQFIFQYYEEEERQRGNFPDRFSGHQFPNYSSELNVNALLLGDSALYLCASSLDTANYGYTFGSGTRLTVV.

The V call is TRBV12-3 or TRBV12-4, the J call TRBJ1-1; weak D call: TRBD1 (6 bases). This CDR3 is 13 amino acids long. V lost 4 bases and J lost 7, with 13 bases in between. CDR3 in DNA: TGTGCCAGCAGTTCATCCGTCAGGGGTGAAGCTTTCTTT. It encodes CASSSSVRGEAFF.

The gene calls are TRBV24-1 and TRBJ2-3; TRBD2 aligns across 11 bases. This CDR3 has 18 amino acids. Per the germline V gene, CDR1 is KGHDR and CDR2 is SFDVKD. The trim removed 2 bases at V and 8 bases at J, leaving 14 bases unmatched. CDR3: CATSDSTRLAGGPATQYF. CDR3 nucleotide sequence: TGTGCCACCAGTGATTCAACCCGTCTAGCGGGGGGTCCGGCTACGCAGTATTTT.

The V gene is TRBV3-1 (or the pseudogene TRBV3-2), the J gene TRBJ2-7; 11 nucleotides align to TRBD2. V dropped 4 bases and J dropped 3; count of bases not matched to a gene: 5. CDR3 length equals 15 residues. Per germline, CDR1 LGHDT and CDR2 YNNKEL (reference sequence). The CDR3 sequence: CASSLGTSGRYEQYF. The DNA of the CDR3 is TGTGCCAGCAGCCTAGGGACTAGCGGCCGCTACGAGCAGTACTTC.

V gene TRBV6-5 combines with J gene TRBJ2-7; 7 bases match TRBD2. This CDR3 comprises 12 residues. The junction had 3 bases not matched to a gene; V was cut back by 10 bases and J by 0 bases. Germline V CDR1 and CDR2: MNHEY, SVGAGI. The CDR3 coding sequence is TGTGCCACCGGGGACTACTCCTACGAGCAGTACTTC. It yields the protein CATGDYSYEQYF.

This clone was observed once. This sequence joins TRBV28 and TRBJ1-1; 9 nucleotides agree with TRBD1. The CDR3 runs 13 residues. The junction had 4 bases not matched to a gene; V was cut back by 6 bases and J by 5 bases. Germline loops: CDR1 MDHEN, CDR2 SYDVKM. CDR3 in DNA: TGTGCCAGCAGCACAGGGGGCAGGACTGAAGCTTTCTTT. It codes for CASSTGGRTEAFF. The full variable domain, in which reference TRBV28 and TRBJ1-1 provide the parts outside the CDR3, is DVKVTQSSRYLVKRTGEKVFLECVQDMDHENMFWYRQDPGLGLRLIYFSYDVKMKEKGDIPEGYSVSREKKERFSLILESASTNQTSMYLCASSTGGRTEAFFGQGTRLTVV.

In this sample, this clone turned up once. The chain has TRBV3-1 (or the pseudogene TRBV3-2) and TRBJ2-7; D unresolved. Germline CDR1 is LGHDT and CDR2 is YNNKEL (reference sequence). This CDR3 comprises 15 residues. V was trimmed by 1 base and J by 5 bases, leaving 15 bases between them. The CDR3 spells CASSQVPSPTHEQYF. As DNA, the CDR3 is TGTGCCAGCAGCCAAGTACCTAGTCCGACCCACGAGCAGTACTTC.

CDR3 DNA sequence: TGTGCCAGCTCACCATCGACAGGGGGCGCGGCTGAAAAACTGTTTTTT. Encoded protein: CASSPSTGGAAEKLFF. V usage is TRBV18 and J usage is TRBJ1-4; 10 bases map to TRBD1. From germline, CDR1 is KGHSH and CDR2 LQKENI. J was trimmed by 7 bases and V by 2 bases; bases with no gene match: 7. The CDR3 runs 16 residues. Full variable domain (outside the CDR3, taken from reference TRBV18 and TRBJ1-4): NAGVMQNPRHLVRRRGQEARLRCSPMKGHSHVYWYRQLPEEGLKFMVYLQKENIIDESGMPKERFSAEFPKEGPSILRIQQVVRGDSAAYFCASSPSTGGAAEKLFFGSGTQLSVL.

This chain uses TRBV27 with TRBJ1-4; possible D gene TRBD1, 5 bases. The ends were cut back, 7 bases at V and 7 bases at J, with 16 bases in the middle. The CDR3 spans 14 residues. Germline V gene lookup returns CDR1 MNHEY and CDR2 SMNVEV (reference sequence). CDR3 sequence (DNA): TGTGCCAGCACTTCCGGGACTGGAGGTGAAAAACTGTTTTTT. Translation: CASTSGTGGEKLFF.

The gene calls are TRBV15 and TRBJ1-5; 10 bases fit TRBD1. The CDR3 spans 15 residues. Germline V gene sequence: CDR1 LNHNV, CDR2 YYDKDF (reference sequence). Germline trimming cut 8 bases from V and 2 bases from J; bases unmatched to any gene: 6. The CDR3 bases are TGTGCCACCGCGGAGGGGACAGGGGGCAATCAGCCCCAGCATTTT. This codes for CATAEGTGGNQPQHF.

The rearrangement uses TRBV19 and TRBJ2-5, with 7 bases that match TRBD1. The V gene end was trimmed by 6 bases and the J gene end by 1 base; junction bases not matched to a gene: 8. The CDR3 length is 15 residues. Germline assignment: CDR1 LNHDA and CDR2 SQIVND (reference sequence). This CDR3 reads CASRIATGAQETQYF. The CDR3 region has the DNA TGTGCCAGTAGGATCGCTACAGGGGCCCAAGAGACCCAGTACTTC.

This clone appeared a single time. This chain joins TRBV4-2 and TRBJ2-7, with 9 positions matching TRBD2. Germline CDR1 LGHNA, CDR2 YNFKEQ. The CDR3 covers 16 residues. Trimming removed 0 bases from V and 2 bases from J; junction bases left unmatched: 5. The CDR3 loop reads CASSQESGGPAYEQYF. The DNA for the CDR3 is TGTGCCAGCAGCCAAGAAAGCGGGGGGCCCGCCTACGAGCAGTACTTC.

This rearrangement joins TRBV7-6 to TRBJ2-3, with D maybe TRBD2 (7 bases). V was pared by 1 base and J by 6 bases, with 20 bases between. Germline V gene lookup returns CDR1 SGHVS and CDR2 FNYEAQ. The length of the CDR3 is 17 residues. CDR3 nucleotides: TGTGCCAGCAGCTTAGGCGGGGGCGGGGGCCCTACGGATACGCAGTATTTT. This sequence encodes CASSLGGGGGPTDTQYF.

The CDR3 DNA is TGTGCCAGCAGTGTCAGCGAGGATACGCAGTATTTT. Translation gives CASSVSEDTQYF. The V gene is TRBV7-3, the J gene TRBJ2-3; D gene ambiguous. V dropped 6 bases and J dropped 6 bases, with 10 bases sitting between them. The CDR3 contains 12 residues. Germline CDR1 and CDR2: SGHTA and FQGTGA.

V usage is TRBV6-2 or TRBV6-3 and J usage is TRBJ2-5; TRBD2 aligns across 10 bases. CDR3 size: 15 residues. The J segment lost 5 bases and the V segment lost 5 bases, leaving 8 bases of the junction unmatched. Per germline, CDR1 MNHEY and CDR2 SVGEGT. In nucleotides, the CDR3 is TGTGCCAGCAGTCAGCGCGAACTAGCGGGGGAGACCCAGTACTTC. It translates to CASSQRELAGETQYF.

V and J are TRBV10-1 and TRBJ2-3, with 7 positions matching TRBD2. V dropped 6 bases and J dropped 2; count of bases not matched to a gene: 17. Germline CDR1 and CDR2: WNHNN and SYGVQD (reference sequence). This CDR3 is 18 amino acids long. The CDR3 DNA is TGCGCCAGCAGCCCAGATGAAGCGGGGACTCCCTCCACAGATACGCAGTATTTT. Protein sequence: CASSPDEAGTPSTDTQYF.

This chain joins TRBV6-5 and TRBJ2-5, with a weak D call TRBD1 (6 bases). V lost 4 bases and J 3 bases, leaving 12 bases between the germline ends. The CDR3 loop spans 14 amino acids. Germline V gene sequence: CDR1 MNHEY, CDR2 SVGAGI. In DNA form, the CDR3 reads TGTGCCAGCAGTTGGCAGGGGATGGAAGAGACCCAGTACTTC. Translating gives CASSWQGMEETQYF.